This T cell receptor beta chain was identified in a study of T cells after yellow fever vaccination. Study-wide points: Clonotype sharing between CD4 and CD8 compartments was small.

Comments on this clonotype: Antigen specificity is unknown.

In TCRdb, the 5' RACE reads were re-called with MiXCR into one record per CDR3 protein. The sample has around 590,000 distinct CDR3 sequences; roughly an eighth are singletons. Germline V lookup: CDR1 SGHTA, CDR2 FQGNSA. CDR3 length: 16 residues. With 4 bases removed from V and 0 bases from J, the gap between germline ends came to 13 bases. This clonotype was obtained from a man younger than 45 who received the YFV17D yellow fever vaccine. The sample consisted of PBMCs, taken on the day of the yellow fever booster vaccination. This chain uses TRBV7-2 with TRBJ1-3; possibly TRBD1 for D (5 bases). The CDR3 here is CASSSQGVLSGNTIYF. The DNA for the CDR3 is TGTGCCAGCAGCTCTCAGGGTGTTCTCTCTGGAAACACCATATATTTT.